The 4 T cell receptor beta chains listed next were all sequenced from one sample in a study of T cells after yellow fever vaccination (dated by TCRdb to the late 2010s). Receptor libraries were prepared by 5' RACE. Instrument on record: Illumina HiSeq 2500. Starting from the raw public reads, TCRdb applied fastp trimming at Q25, assembled clones with MiXCR and retained in-frame beta chains. Rows merge per CDR3 protein into single entries with the most common DNA and genes. The sample table contains approximately 300,000 distinct CDR3 sequences; only one count was recorded for around 7% of them. The ten top clones hold over 15% of the sample. The sample's treatment or condition label is to be understood as: live attenuated yellow fever vaccine strain. The sample here was PBMCs, taken about 49 days after the first yellow fever vaccination. These receptors were collected from a man aged 18 to 29 who received the YFV17D yellow fever vaccine.

This clonotype was counted at least ten times. The V and J genes are TRBV10-2 and TRBJ1-5; the D is unclear. Trimming left V 4 bases short and J 3 bases short, with 7 bases between. CDR1 and CDR2 from the germline V gene are WSHSY and SAAADI. The CDR3 has 13 amino acids. CDR3 sequence (DNA): TGCGCCAGCAGTGCCAGCCCCAATCAGCCCCAGCATTTT. Translated, it gives CASSASPNQPQHF.

The gene calls are TRBV20-1 and TRBJ2-3; 12 bases agree with TRBD2. The CDR3 has 18 amino acids. CDR1 DFQATT and CDR2 SNEGSKA come from the germline V gene (reference sequence). J gave up 3 bases and V 4 bases, and 14 bases lay outside the gene matches. CDR3 nucleotide sequence: TGCAGTGCTAAGACGGTCCTAGCGGGGGGGCCGCGTACAGATACGCAGTATTTT. It specifies CSAKTVLAGGPRTDTQYF.

Here the CDR3 reads CASSFRGASYEQYF. CDR3 nucleotides: TGTGCCAGCAGCTTTCGGGGGGCCTCCTACGAGCAGTACTTC. This chain links TRBV7-9 with TRBJ2-7; TRBD2 is a possible D gene (7 bases). The V gene lost 3 bases and the J gene lost 0 bases, with 9 bases spanning the gap. The CDR3 is 14 residues long. Germline V gene data show CDR1 as SEHNR and CDR2 as FQNEAQ (reference sequence). The full variable domain, rest sourced from reference TRBV7-9 and TRBJ2-7, is DTGVSQNPRHKITKRGQNVTFRCDPISEHNRLYWYRQTLGQGPEFLTYFQNEAQLEKSRLLSDRFSAERPKGSFSTLEIQRTEQGDSAMYLCASSFRGASYEQYFGPGTRLTVT.

The rearrangement uses TRBV5-4 and TRBJ2-3; either TRBD1 or TRBD2 may supply D (6 bases each). In germline, CDR1 is SGHNT, CDR2 YYREEE (reference sequence). V gave up 4 bases and J gave up 1 base, with 16 bases separating them. CDR3 size: 16 residues. For the CDR3, the DNA is TGTGCCAGCAGCCCGGGGTCGGGGGCGGGCACAGATACGCAGTATTTT. This gives the protein CASSPGSGAGTDTQYF.